These 9 T cell receptor beta chains were all obtained from the same sample, sequenced in a study of blood T cell repertoires in COVID-19 (dated by TCRdb to the early 2020s). Library preparation employed the immunoSEQ multiplex PCR assay. In TCRdb, the immuneACCESS table is reduced to in-frame sequences with V and J assigned. These tables do not hold every clone; where another copy was compared, an unresolved V gene accounts for under half, and the others remain unexplained. For this sample there are 250,000 to 400,000 clones; about nine tenths appear just once. The ten largest clones add up to approximately 2.9% of the sample. The sequenced material came from peripheral blood. All receptors derive from a woman in her twenties or thirties with COVID-19, enrolled during active disease.

The chain carries TRBV18 and TRBJ1-1; weak D call: TRBD1 (6 bases). Germline V gene sequence: CDR1 KGHSH, CDR2 LQKENI. V dropped 3 bases and J dropped 6 bases, with 17 bases sitting between them. The CDR3 loop spans 15 amino acids. CDR3 protein: CASSPWTDTNAEAFF. CDR3 sequence (DNA): TGTGCCAGCTCACCTTGGACAGATACCAATGCTGAAGCTTTCTTT.

The chain recombines TRBV3-1 (or the pseudogene TRBV3-2) with TRBJ1-5; D is unresolved. Trimming stripped 0 bases from V and 6 bases from J, with 12 bases between. This CDR3 spans 15 amino acids. CDR1 and CDR2 (germline): LGHDT, YNNKEL (reference sequence). CDR3 region: CASSQELTPSQPQHF. For the CDR3, the DNA is TGTGCCAGCAGCCAAGAATTAACACCTTCTCAGCCCCAGCATTTT.

This clone was seen just once. The gene calls are TRBV7-3 and TRBJ2-1; D call uncertain. Trimming shortened V by 3 bases and J by 9 bases, and 6 bases separated the two germline ends. The CDR3 contains 11 residues. Germline CDR1 is SGHTA and CDR2 is FQGTGA. The CDR3 here is CASSLSGEQFF. The CDR3 nucleotides are TGTGCCAGCAGCTTGTCCGGTGAGCAGTTCTTC.

This clone was recorded once. The CDR3 region is CASSMRDRAFAADLPQHF. Here the CDR3 DNA reads TGTGCCAGTAGTATGCGGGACAGGGCCTTCGCGGCCGATTTGCCCCAGCATTTT. The rearrangement links TRBV19 to TRBJ1-5; TRBD1 agrees at 9 bases. This CDR3 region has 18 residues. Germline values: CDR1 LNHDA, CDR2 SQIVND (reference sequence). Germline trimming cut 3 bases from V and 9 bases from J; bases unmatched to any gene: 18.

The CDR3: CASSPMGGGPPDTQYF. CDR3 sequence (DNA): TGTGCCAGCAGCCCAATGGGGGGAGGGCCCCCAGATACGCAGTATTTT. The genes are TRBV7-3 and TRBJ2-3; 7 bases match TRBD2. V lost 5 bases and J lost 4; bases outside the gene matches: 12. The length of the CDR3 is 16 residues. Germline lookup yields CDR1 SGHTA and CDR2 FQGTGA. Variable domain in full (rest from reference TRBV7-3 and TRBJ2-3): GAGVSQTPSNKVTEKGKYVELRCDPISGHTALYWYRQSLGQGPEFLIYFQGTGAADDSGLPNDRFFAVRPEGSVSTLKIQRTERGDSAVYLCASSPMGGGPPDTQYFGPGTRLTVL.

Comments on this clone: A read error may account for a junction end that differs from germline. The chain links TRBV29-1 to TRBJ2-1, with D possibly being TRBD2 (5 bases). CDR1 and CDR2 from the germline V gene are SQVTM and ANQGSEA. This CDR3 is built from 15 residues. The chain's CDR3 is CSVEGRESSYNEQFF. The DNA of the CDR3 is TGCAGCGTCGAAGGACGGGAAAGCTCCTACAATGAGCAGTTCTTC.

The chain has TRBV5-6 and TRBJ2-4, with 7 bases fitting TRBD1. V was clipped by 3 bases and J by 2 bases; unmatched bases: 5. The CDR3 spans 15 residues. Germline CDR1 is SGHDT and CDR2 is YYEEEE. CDR3 sequence: CASSSPQGTKNIQYF. As DNA, the CDR3 is TGTGCCAGCAGCTCACCACAGGGGACCAAAAACATTCAGTACTTC.

This chain links TRBV2 with TRBJ1-2, with D unresolved. CDR3 length: 13 amino acids. V shed 6 bases and J shed 4 bases, with 12 bases lying between them. Germline CDR1 reads SNHLY; CDR2 reads FYNNEI. Here the CDR3 reads CASRVSMSYGYTF. Written as DNA, the CDR3 is TGTGCCAGCAGGGTCTCTATGAGCTATGGCTACACCTTC. Looking up the rest from reference TRBV2 and TRBJ1-2 gives the full variable domain: EPEVTQTPSHQVTQMGQEVILRCVPISNHLYFYWYRQILGQKVEFLVSFYNNEISEKSEIFDDQFSVERPDGSNFTLKIRSTKLEDSAMYFCASRVSMSYGYTFGSGTRLTVV.

V usage is TRBV6-6 and J usage is TRBJ2-1; unclear D gene. V was trimmed by 2 bases and J by 7 bases, leaving 6 bases between them. CDR3 length: 12 residues. Germline values: CDR1 MNHNY, CDR2 SVGAGI (reference sequence). CDR3 sequence: CASSYGRNEQFF. The CDR3 bases are TGTGCCAGCAGTTACGGGCGAAATGAGCAGTTCTTC.